This T cell receptor beta chain was identified during a study of immune cell composition in non-small cell lung cancer. On the study more broadly: Histologic subtype was mainly adenocarcinoma or squamous cell carcinoma. General study points: Tumour TCR-beta clonality showed no significant link to smoking pack-years.

The germline gives CDR1 MNHEY, CDR2 SMNVEV (reference sequence). J was trimmed by 4 bases and V by 6 bases; bases with no gene match: 5. The length of the CDR3 is 13 residues. About this clone: The target antigen is unknown.

Produced via immunoSEQ multiplex PCR; TCRdb's table is partial and in-frame only. The sample shows 2,500 to 3,500 clones, roughly three quarters of them seen only once. This chain uses TRBV27 with TRBJ1-2; 7 positions match TRBD1. The sample consisted of lung tumor tissue. This receptor was obtained from a human donor with non-small cell lung cancer. The CDR3 sequence is CASSTGTAYGYTF. The CDR3 DNA follows: TGTGCCAGCAGCACTGGGACAGCCTATGGCTACACCTTC.